This T cell receptor beta chain emerged from a study of cytomegalovirus exposure and HLA in healthy donors. Use of 60 Vbeta and 13 Jbeta primers characterized the PCR. In the source study's methods: Counted up in a later analysis, unique TCR beta chains came to about 80 million, with about 9.9 million shared. Sequencing was performed with immunoSEQ multiplex PCR; in TCRdb, only in-frame clones are kept and a portion is missing. Clone size and V and J calls were adopted from that table, with D and trimming inferred from the DNA. The sample holds 160,000 or so clones, roughly 84% seen once. Study results and caveats: CMV serostatus was the only recorded immune exposure for donors. Judged likely to be a sequencing artifact was a cluster of highly shared sequence variants.

Germline V gene data show CDR1 as MGHRA and CDR2 as YSYEKL. Trimming stripped 7 bases from V and 3 bases from J, with 31 bases between. The CDR3 loop spans 19 amino acids. In the case of this clone: No antigen is known for it.

Sequencing was performed on PBMCs. The sequence derives from a man aged 25-40 years in good health and CMV-seronegative. V usage is TRBV4-1 and J usage is TRBJ2-7; tentative D call: TRBD2 (6 bases). The CDR3 DNA sequence: TGCGCCAGCACACTCGAGCCAAGTGGATCGGCTAGCGTGAGCTACGAGCAGTACTTC. Translation gives CASTLEPSGSASVSYEQYF.